This T cell receptor beta chain was recorded in a study of T cells in Graves' hyperthyroidism and ophthalmopathy. About this clonotype itself: The antigen remains unidentified.

Findings and limits, study-wide: A model of 13 V-J pairs discriminated ophthalmopathy from stable hyperthyroidism.

With V trimmed by 6 bases and J by 4 bases, 9 bases remained unmatched. This CDR3 comprises 16 residues. TCR beta CDR3 sequences were amplified from RNA transcripts. With the HTBI primer set, the TCR CDR3 went through a first round of RT-PCR. TCRdb analysed the multiplex PCR reads with MiXCR anew, one entry per CDR3 protein. The table has around 760,000 distinct CDR3 sequences, 30% to 40% seen once; the top ten hold less than 35%. The chain is built from TRBV12-3 or TRBV12-4 and TRBJ2-5; 12 bases are shared with TRBD2. The sequencing sample was made of blood. This TCR derives from a woman aged 35 to 49 with Graves' hyperthyroidism. The CDR3 DNA is TGTGCCAGCAGCCGAGAGCTAGCGGGAGGGTCAGAGACCCAGTACTTC. Encoded protein: CASSRELAGGSETQYF.